Listed below are T cell receptor beta chains from one sample, sequenced in a study of T cells in Graves' hyperthyroidism and ophthalmopathy. TCRdb itself ran the multiplex PCR reads through MiXCR, one entry per CDR3 protein. The sample lists nearly 600,000 distinct CDR3 sequences; 11% to 15% were seen once. The sequencing input was blood. These receptors originate from a woman aged 25 to 39 with Graves' hyperthyroidism that later progressed to Graves' ophthalmopathy. The CDR3 runs from the conserved cysteine through the conserved F or W. A D gene is named only where the DNA matches it firmly. Some rows have no size entry. The others give once, few or many, or a class for an expanded clone.

TRBV18	.	TRBJ2-7	many	CASSPRQEYEQYF	TGTGCCAGCTCACCAAGACAGGAATACGAGCAGTACTTC
TRBV7-9	.	TRBJ2-2	.	CASSLGADTGELFF	TGTGCCAGCAGCTTAGGGGCGGATACCGGGGAGCTGTTTTTT
TRBV12-3/TRBV12-4	.	TRBJ1-5	.	CASSLSGTVNQPQHF	TGTGCCAGCAGTCTATCCGGGACGGTTAATCAGCCCCAGCATTTT
TRBV19	TRBD1	TRBJ1-1	many	CASNSGTGITEAFF	TGTGCCAGTAACAGTGGGACAGGGATCACTGAAGCTTTCTTT
TRBV29-1	.	TRBJ1-2	few	CSVTGLSVEGYTF	TGCAGCGTTACAGGGTTATCCGTCGAAGGCTACACCTTC
TRBV29-1	TRBD2	TRBJ2-7	many	CSAAGGSSYEQYF	TGCAGCGCGGCGGGGGGAAGCTCCTACGAGCAGTACTTC
TRBV29-1	.	TRBJ2-7	.	CSGGTAYEQYF	TGCAGCGGGGGGACCGCCTACGAGCAGTACTTC
TRBV4-2	TRBD2	TRBJ2-1	once	CASSQVRGGGFYNEQFF	TGTGCCAGCAGCCAAGTTCGGGGGGGCGGCTTTTACAATGAGCAGTTCTTC
TRBV20-1	TRBD1	TRBJ1-1	many	CSARTGGNTEAFF	TGCAGTGCTAGAACAGGGGGGAACACTGAAGCTTTCTTT
TRBV11-2	.	TRBJ2-1	many	CASSLYSGVEQFF	TGTGCCAGCAGCCTGTACTCGGGTGTTGAGCAGTTCTTC
TRBV20-1	TRBD2	TRBJ2-7	many	CSAIGTSGSQTYEQYF	TGCAGTGCTATCGGGACTAGCGGGAGTCAGACCTACGAGCAGTACTTC
TRBV7-2	.	TRBJ2-3	few	CASSFSGVGTDTQYF	TGTGCCAGCAGCTTTTCAGGGGTGGGCACAGATACGCAGTATTTT
TRBV24-1	TRBD1	TRBJ2-3	.	CATSDPGQGTTDTQYF	TGTGCCACCAGTGATCCGGGACAGGGTACAACAGATACGCAGTATTTT
TRBV6-2/TRBV6-3	TRBD1	TRBJ1-2	many	CASSFRQGQGTYGYTF	TGTGCCAGCAGTTTCCGACAGGGACAGGGTACCTATGGCTACACCTTC
TRBV24-1	.	TRBJ2-1	many	CATSDATGSYNEQFF	TGTGCCACCAGTGATGCTACCGGCTCCTACAATGAGCAGTTCTTC
TRBV9	TRBD1	TRBJ2-3	.	CASSGGTGEVADTQYF	TGTGCCAGCAGCGGCGGGACAGGGGAGGTGGCAGATACGCAGTATTTT
TRBV5-1	.	TRBJ1-1	many	CASSWGRSETEAFF	TGCGCCAGCAGCTGGGGACGGTCGGAAACTGAAGCTTTCTTT
TRBV20-1	.	TRBJ2-5	few	CSVQSGEYQYF	TGCAGTGTTCAATCTGGAGAGTACCAGTACTTC